This TCR beta chain is from a study of cytomegalovirus exposure and HLA in healthy donors. V was clipped by 2 bases and J by 5 bases, with 12 bases between them. The length of the CDR3 is 14 residues. Germline V gives CDR1 SEHNR, CDR2 FQNEAQ (reference sequence). Amplification used 60 Vbeta primers and 13 Jbeta primers. Sequencing was performed with immunoSEQ multiplex PCR; in TCRdb, only in-frame clones are kept and a portion is missing. The profile shows 110,000 to 150,000 clones, nearly 10% of them singletons. In regard to this clone: Antigen specificity is unknown.

Overall study findings and caveats: Available immune exposure information covered CMV serostatus only. For cytomegalovirus status, the classifier reportedly gave diagnoses with high specificity and sensitivity.

The sample consisted of PBMCs. The rearrangement links TRBV7-9 to TRBJ1-1; D unclear. The origin of this receptor is a man aged 45-65 years in good health and CMV-seronegative. CDR3 nucleotide sequence: TGTGCCAGCAGCTTAAACAACCGAGGGACTGAAGCTTTCTTT. This translates into CASSLNNRGTEAFF.